These T cell receptor beta chains were read from a single sample in a study of blood T cell repertoires in COVID-19. Measured with immunoSEQ multiplex PCR; TCRdb has only the in-frame clones, and not every one. The data contain fewer than 300,000 clones, about nine tenths of them singletons. Sequencing was performed on PBMCs or T cells enriched from blood (not recorded which). The receptors stem from a young man who had recovered from COVID-19. CDR3s include the opening cysteine and the closing phenylalanine or tryptophan. The order of the fields is V gene, clone size, J gene, D gene, CDR3 DNA, CDR3 protein. The D gene is left open where the match is weak. Size is stated for part of the rows, as once, few or many counts, or as a class when the clone is expanded.

>TRBV5-6|-|TRBJ2-2|-
TGTGCCAGCAGCTTGGAACGAGTGCAGGGAATGTCCGGGGAGCTGTTTTTT
CASSLERVQGMSGELFF
>TRBV11-2|-|TRBJ2-1|TRBD2
TGTGCCAGCAGTCTCCTAATCCGGGGAGGGTCCTACAATGAGCAGTTCTTC
CASSLLIRGGSYNEQFF
>TRBV28|-|TRBJ2-7|TRBD1
TGTGCCAGCAGTCCACGTCGGACAGGGAAGTCTGGCGAGCAGTACTTC
CASSPRRTGKSGEQYF
>TRBV20-1|-|TRBJ1-2|-
TGCAGTGCTAGTCATACAGGGTGGGATGGCTACACCTTC
CSASHTGWDGYTF
>TRBV28|-|TRBJ2-1|TRBD2
TGTGCCAGCAGCGACCGGGGACTAGCGGTCCATGAGCAGTTCTTC
CASSDRGLAVHEQFF
>TRBV19|few|TRBJ1-5|-
TGTGCCAGTACCGAACAGGGTGAAGGCAATCAGCCCCAGCATTTT
CASTEQGEGNQPQHF
>TRBV5-1|-|TRBJ1-2|-
TGCGCCAGCACCCCAACAGTCGGGGGAAACTATGGCTACACCTTC
CASTPTVGGNYGYTF
>TRBV19|-|TRBJ2-5|TRBD2
TGTGCCAGTAGTATTAGGACTAGCGGGAGGGGAGAGACCCAGTACTTC
CASSIRTSGRGETQYF
>TRBV30|few|TRBJ2-1|-
TGTGCCTGGAGTGTACAGGCGGGGGCCGCCTACAATGAGCAGTTCTTC
CAWSVQAGAAYNEQFF
>TRBV6-5|few|TRBJ1-6|-
TGTGCCAGCAGTTACGGGCGGGGGCTTAAATCACCCCTCCACTTT
CASSYGRGLKSPLHF
>TRBV21-1|-|TRBJ1-2|-
TGTGCCAGTCCACAGGGGCAAGCAAGGAGCTACACCTTC
CASPQGQARSYTF
>TRBV5-5|-|TRBJ2-2|-
TGTGCCAGCAGCTTGCTCGGTGATTTGACCGGGGAGCTGTTTTTT
CASSLLGDLTGELFF
>TRBV3-1/TRBV3-2|-|TRBJ2-5|-
TGTGCCAGCAGCCAAAGGGAGTGGCACCAAGAGACCCAGTACTTC
CASSQREWHQETQYF
>TRBV7-3|-|TRBJ1-1|-
TGTGCCAGCAGCTTAACGCAGGGGAACACTGAAGCTTTCTTT
CASSLTQGNTEAFF
>TRBV7-9|few|TRBJ1-2|-
TGTGCCAGCAGCGAGGTTGACTTTTTGAATGGCTACACCTTC
CASSEVDFLNGYTF
>TRBV5-1|-|TRBJ1-6|-
TGCGCCAGCAGCTTGGGGGAAGGAGGCGGACCCCTCCACTTT
CASSLGEGGGPLHF
>TRBV5-8|-|TRBJ1-6|TRBD1
TGTGCCAGCAGCCTCTTACAGGGGTCTTCACCCCTCCACTTT
CASSLLQGSSPLHF
>TRBV5-4|-|TRBJ1-5|-
TGTGCCAGCAGCTTGGACGCAGGGGTTGTTCAGCCCCAGCATTTT
CASSLDAGVVQPQHF
>TRBV30|-|TRBJ1-5|-
TGTGCCTGGACGGGGGGCCTAGGCCAGCCCCAGCATTTT
CAWTGGLGQPQHF
>TRBV29-1|-|TRBJ1-2|TRBD1
TGCAGCGTGGCGGCAGGGGGCTATGGCTACACCTTC
CSVAAGGYGYTF
>TRBV12-3/TRBV12-4|-|TRBJ1-3|-
TGTGCCAGCAGTCTCCCAAACACCATATATTTT
CASSLPNTIYF